This TCR beta chain comes out of a study of blood T cell repertoires in COVID-19. Study-level background: The analysed material was cDNA or gDNA that came from T cells, B-cell-depleted T cells, or PBMCs.

Original processing notes: The assay estimated nucleated cells by amplifying reference gene primers. Libraries were prepared by immunoSEQ multiplex PCR; TCRdb keeps only in-frame clonotypes and omits some of them. V, J and clone size derive from that table, while D and trimming were established from the DNA sequence. The data hold some 100,000 clones, with about 88% observed a single time. The CDR3 has 14 residues. Germline trimming cut 4 bases from V and 0 bases from J; bases unmatched to any gene: 3. CDR1 is SGHRS, CDR2 YFSETQ, per germline. Sample: peripheral blood. This chain joins TRBV5-1 and TRBJ1-1; 7 bases map to TRBD1. This receptor was identified in a woman aged 80 or over with active COVID-19. The CDR3 sequence: CASSVQGMNTEAFF. The CDR3 nucleotides are TGCGCCAGCAGCGTACAGGGGATGAACACTGAAGCTTTCTTT.